These 23 T cell receptor beta chains were all obtained from the same sample, sequenced in a study of cytomegalovirus exposure and HLA in healthy donors. Assay used: immunoSEQ multiplex PCR; TCRdb lists only in-frame clones, some missing. The sample consists of about 73,000 clones, 90% to 95% of them appearing once. Material: PBMCs. These receptors originate from a man younger than 30 in good health and CMV-seronegative.

J is TRBJ1-4 and V is TRBV5-1, with 8 bases fitting TRBD1. The V gene end was trimmed by 6 bases and the J gene end by 7 bases; junction bases not matched to a gene: 2. Per germline, CDR1 SGHRS and CDR2 YFSETQ. The CDR3 contains 12 residues. CDR3 protein: CASITGGEKLFF. The CDR3, as DNA: TGCGCCAGCATCACAGGGGGTGAAAAACTGTTTTTT.

The V gene is TRBV27, the J gene TRBJ2-2; the match to TRBD2 covers 11 bases. Losses at the gene ends were 4 bases for V and 6 bases for J; bases not matched to a gene: 19. Per the germline V gene, CDR1 is MNHEY and CDR2 is SMNVEV (reference sequence). The CDR3 is 20 amino acids. CDR3 region: CASSYTYPEIAGGRSGELFF. The CDR3, as DNA: TGTGCCAGCAGTTACACATATCCGGAAATAGCGGGGGGGCGATCCGGGGAGCTGTTTTTT.

Remarks on this clone: Distinct nucleotide sequences in the sample also encode this CDR3. The rearrangement uses TRBV27 and TRBJ2-7; no reliable D call. The length of the CDR3 is 13 residues. Per the germline V gene, CDR1 is MNHEY and CDR2 is SMNVEV (reference sequence). The V gene lost 2 bases and the J gene lost 1 base, with 6 bases spanning the gap. The CDR3: CASSLPGSYEQYF. The DNA for the CDR3 is TGTGCCAGCAGTTTACCGGGTTCCTACGAGCAGTACTTC.

The chain has TRBV15 and TRBJ2-7, with D tentatively TRBD1 (5 bases). This CDR3 region has 14 residues. Germline CDR1 LNHNV, CDR2 YYDKDF (reference sequence). V dropped 3 bases and J dropped 3 bases, with 12 bases sitting between them. CDR3 DNA: TGTGCCACCAGCAGGGGTGGGCAGGGCTACGAGCAGTACTTC. It encodes CATSRGGQGYEQYF.

The V and J genes are TRBV5-4 and TRBJ1-2; 9 bases fit TRBD1. Germline V lookup: CDR1 SGHNT, CDR2 YYREEE (reference sequence). The ends lost 0 bases at V and 4 bases at J; junction bases unmatched: 7. The CDR3 has 16 residues. Here the CDR3 reads CASSLEGTGIFYGYTF. CDR3 nucleotides: TGTGCCAGCAGCTTGGAGGGGACAGGGATTTTCTATGGCTACACCTTC.

V and J are TRBV10-3 and TRBJ2-1; D remains unclear. Deletions cut 7 bases from V and 3 bases from J, with 13 bases between. Per the germline V gene, CDR1 is ENHRY and CDR2 is SYGVKD. The CDR3 sequence is 14 residues long. The CDR3 protein is CAIKATDRYNEQFF. CDR3 nucleotides: TGTGCCATCAAAGCAACAGACCGCTACAATGAGCAGTTCTTC.

The J gene is TRBJ1-2, the V gene TRBV5-6; 7 positions match TRBD1. V lost 5 bases, J lost 2 bases, and 3 bases stayed unmatched. Germline lookup yields CDR1 SGHDT and CDR2 YYEEEE. The CDR3 is 13 amino acids. The CDR3 region is CASSRQGNYGYTF. For the CDR3, the DNA is TGTGCCAGCAGTAGACAGGGAAACTATGGCTACACCTTC.

CDR3 in amino acids: CAISQGARNSPLHF. In DNA form, the CDR3 reads TGTGCCATCAGTCAGGGGGCCAGGAATTCACCCCTCCACTTT. V and J are TRBV10-3 and TRBJ1-6; 8 positions match TRBD1. The CDR3 extends over 14 amino acids. Germline V lookup: CDR1 ENHRY, CDR2 SYGVKD. The trim removed 5 bases at V and 7 bases at J, leaving 4 bases unmatched.

The chain employs TRBV27 and TRBJ2-7; 12 bases align to TRBD2. The CDR3 length is 16 residues. Per germline, CDR1 MNHEY and CDR2 SMNVEV (reference sequence). V lost 6 bases to trimming and J lost 6 bases; unmatched junction nucleotides: 12. The CDR3 DNA sequence: TGTGCCAGCAGCTCGACTAGCGGGGGTTTAAAGTTCGAGCAGTACTTC. This sequence encodes CASSSTSGGLKFEQYF.

This chain links TRBV4-1 with TRBJ2-1; 9 positions match TRBD1. Unmatched junction bases numbered 10, after V lost 0 bases and J lost 7 bases. This CDR3 comprises 17 residues. Germline V gene lookup returns CDR1 MGHRA and CDR2 YSYEKL. The DNA of the CDR3 is TGCGCCAGCAGCCAAGATATCTTAGGGACAGGGCGAAATGAGCAGTTCTTC. Residues: CASSQDILGTGRNEQFF.

V gene TRBV27 combines with J gene TRBJ1-2; TRBD1 aligns across 8 bases. Losses at the gene ends were 3 bases for V and 3 bases for J; bases not matched to a gene: 6. The germline CDR1 and CDR2 sequences are MNHEY and SMNVEV (reference sequence). The CDR3 is 15 residues long. CDR3 sequence reads: CASSFQGARDYGYTF. DNA for the CDR3: TGTGCCAGCAGTTTCCAGGGGGCACGGGACTATGGCTACACCTTC.

This chain joins TRBV7-9 and TRBJ2-7; TRBD2 is a possible D gene (5 bases). The germline V gene encodes CDR1 SEHNR and CDR2 FQNEAQ (reference sequence). The V end lost 4 bases, the J end lost 0 bases, and 10 bases lay between the germline ends. This CDR3 has 14 residues. The CDR3 DNA reads as TGTGCCAGCAGCTCAACACGGGGCTCCTACGAGCAGTACTTC. This gives the protein CASSSTRGSYEQYF.

The V and J genes are TRBV19 and TRBJ1-1, with D perhaps matching TRBD1 (6 bases). Trimming left V 6 bases short and J 1 base short, with 15 bases between. The CDR3 totals 15 residues. Germline CDR1 reads LNHDA; CDR2 reads SQIVND (reference sequence). The DNA of the CDR3 is TGTGCCAGTAGGTTGACAGGTCCCAGGAACACTGAAGCTTTCTTT. This gives the protein CASRLTGPRNTEAFF.

The rearrangement links TRBV6-1 to TRBJ1-2; D gene unclear. Trimming shortened V by 1 base and J by 8 bases, and 8 bases separated the two germline ends. This CDR3 is 12 amino acids long. CDR1 and CDR2 (germline): MNHNS, SASEGT. CDR3 nucleotide sequence: TGTGCCAGCAGTGAAGGCGGCTGGGGCTACACCTTC. This sequence encodes CASSEGGWGYTF.

The CDR3 spells CASSWTTTGATTEAFF. The CDR3 nucleotides read TGCGCCAGCAGCTGGACGACGACAGGGGCAACCACTGAAGCTTTCTTT. The rearrangement joins TRBV5-1 to TRBJ1-1, with TRBD1 matching over 8 bases. Trimming removed 3 bases from V and 4 bases from J; junction bases left unmatched: 11. The CDR3 has 16 residues. Germline CDR1 and CDR2: SGHRS and YFSETQ.

CDR3 residues: CSVEGGVNRGPVGGYTF. Here the CDR3 DNA reads TGCAGCGTTGAAGGTGGGGTAAACAGGGGCCCGGTCGGTGGCTACACCTTC. V is TRBV29-1 and J is TRBJ1-2; 7 bases agree with TRBD1. This CDR3 region has 17 residues. V shed 1 base, J shed 7 bases, and the junction held 18 bases outside the gene matches. Germline CDR1 and CDR2: SQVTM and ANQGSEA.

The chain joins TRBV28 to TRBJ2-5; a weak D match, TRBD2 (7 bases). V was pared by 5 bases and J by 1 base, with 20 bases between. CDR1 MDHEN and CDR2 SYDVKM come from the germline V gene. The CDR3 is 17 amino acids. The CDR3 reads CASSPKMGGGGQETQYF. CDR3 nucleotide sequence: TGTGCCAGCAGTCCCAAGATGGGGGGAGGGGGCCAAGAGACCCAGTACTTC.

The V and J genes are TRBV10-3 and TRBJ1-1, with D tentatively TRBD1 (5 bases). V gave up 6 bases and J gave up 4 bases, with 18 bases separating them. The germline V gene encodes CDR1 ENHRY and CDR2 SYGVKD. This CDR3 comprises 15 residues. CDR3 coding DNA: TGTGCCATCAGGGAGGATGGCGGGGGTCTCACTGAAGCTTTCTTT. Translating it yields CAIREDGGGLTEAFF.

With respect to this clone: The germline gene is not matched at one end of the junction; a read error may be the cause. The V gene is TRBV29-1, the J gene TRBJ1-2, with TRBD1 matching over 7 bases. Germline V gene lookup returns CDR1 SQVTM and CDR2 ANQGSEA. The length of the CDR3 is 12 residues. CDR3 bases: TGCAGCGTAGAAGACAGGGTAGATGGCTACACCTTC. It yields the protein CSVEDRVDGYTF.

The chain combines TRBV5-6 with TRBJ1-2; 10 positions match TRBD1. Germline lookup yields CDR1 SGHDT and CDR2 YYEEEE. The CDR3 is 13 residues long. V lost 7 bases and J lost 8; bases outside the gene matches: 8. CDR3 amino acids: CASGDRGFQGYTF. In nucleotides, the CDR3 is TGTGCCAGCGGGGACAGGGGATTTCAGGGCTACACCTTC.

V and J are TRBV4-3 and TRBJ1-1, with D perhaps TRBD1 (6 bases). The V gene lost 1 base and the J gene lost 4 bases, with 10 bases spanning the gap. This CDR3 spans 14 amino acids. Germline-derived CDR1 and CDR2 are LGHNA and YSLEER. DNA for the CDR3: TGCGCCAGCAGCCAAGGGACAGTGGGCACTGAAGCTTTCTTT. Its translation is CASSQGTVGTEAFF.

The count of this clone is one. The genes are TRBV6-1 and TRBJ1-1; no definite D call. Germline V gene data show CDR1 as MNHNS and CDR2 as SASEGT. The V end lost 4 bases, the J end lost 1 base, and 7 bases lay between the germline ends. CDR3 length: 13 residues. Here the CDR3 reads CASSVQRNTEAFF. The CDR3 DNA sequence: TGTGCCAGCAGTGTACAGAGGAACACTGAAGCTTTCTTT.

The chain employs TRBV10-3 and TRBJ2-2, with 7 bases lining up with TRBD1. The V gene's germline CDR1 is ENHRY and CDR2 SYGVKD. This CDR3 has 16 residues. V lost 3 bases and J lost 5; bases outside the gene matches: 9. CDR3 amino acids: CAISDPGQLGTGELFF. CDR3 DNA sequence: TGTGCCATCAGTGACCCGGGACAGCTCGGGACCGGGGAGCTGTTTTTT.